This TCR beta chain was profiled in a study of shared clonotypes between healthy human individuals. Details on this clone: Its antigen remains unidentified.

Partitioning of CD4+ cells yielded a CD45RA+ naive subset and a CD45RA-negative memory subset. Study findings and constraints: Incomplete sequencing of sorted subsets was indicated by rarefaction despite large depth. What naive subsets generally showed was a larger estimated richness than memory subsets showed.

Germline assignment: CDR1 LNHNV and CDR2 YYDKDF (reference sequence). CDR3 size: 17 residues. V trimming: 1 base; J trimming: 7 bases; junction bases outside the gene matches: 15. Under the authors' procedure: Junction-only sequences produced by ImmunoSEQ had no quality scores, so filtering differed. Assay: immunoSEQ multiplex PCR; the TCRdb copy retains only in-frame clones and omits some. V, J and clone size reflect that table, while D and trimming were determined from the DNA. The profile shows millions of clones, 80% to 95% of them singletons. The sample taken for sequencing was naive CD4+ T cells from PBMCs. Subset: CD45RA+ positively selected. The chain combines TRBV15 with TRBJ1-2; the match to TRBD1 covers 7 bases. The clonotype comes from a young man in good health. Some clones in this sample may be carry-over from other donors' samples. The CDR3 region is CATSRASGTVKPPGYTF. The CDR3 DNA reads TGTGCCACCAGCAGAGCCTCCGGGACAGTGAAGCCGCCTGGCTACACCTTC.